These 15 T cell receptor beta chains originate from one sample sequenced in a study of T cell responses to AZD1222 COVID-19 vaccine (TCRdb year 2021). Receptors were amplified or captured by the immunoSEQ multiplex PCR assay. TCRdb retrieved this table from immuneACCESS and kept in-frame rearrangements only. Not all clones are present; in checked studies, unresolved V genes account for under half, and no reason is known for the remainder. This sample lists about 150,000 clones; approximately 90% were detected once. Roughly 3.5% of the sample lies in the top ten. The time point tag for this specimen amounts to: about 28 days (+/-7) after the second vaccine dose. Sequenced material: peripheral blood, taken 28 days after the second AZD1222 dose. The receptors here all came from an adult who received the AZD1222 COVID-19 vaccine.

The V call is TRBV10-3, the J call TRBJ1-6; no reliable D call. In germline, CDR1 is ENHRY, CDR2 SYGVKD. This CDR3 comprises 16 residues. V was pared by 11 bases and J by 7 bases, with 24 bases between. The CDR3 loop is CASAQIAPSRNSPLHF. The DNA for the CDR3 is TGTGCCTCCGCACAAATAGCCCCCTCACGGAATTCACCCCTCCACTTT.

The chain couples TRBV6-2 or TRBV6-3 to TRBJ2-7, with D perhaps TRBD1 (6 bases). The germline V gene encodes CDR1 MNHEY and CDR2 SVGEGT. V was trimmed by 2 bases and J by 5 bases, leaving 10 bases between them. This CDR3 has 13 amino acids. The DNA for the CDR3 is TGTGCCAGCAGTTACACACAGGGCCACGAGCAGTACTTC. Its protein product is CASSYTQGHEQYF.

J is TRBJ1-5 and V is TRBV10-2; 10 bases are a match to TRBD1. Germline CDR1 reads WSHSY; CDR2 reads SAAADI. Losses at the gene ends were 6 bases for V and 7 bases for J; bases not matched to a gene: 6. CDR3 length: 14 amino acids. Written as DNA, the CDR3 is TGCGCCAGCAGATCGACAGGGGGCGGGCAGCCCCAGCATTTT. Amino acid sequence: CASRSTGGGQPQHF.

The V and J genes are TRBV29-1 and TRBJ1-1; unclear D gene. V was pared by 4 bases and J by 1 base, with 10 bases between. CDR3 length: 13 amino acids. In germline, CDR1 is SQVTM, CDR2 ANQGSEA. The CDR3 DNA sequence: TGCAGCGTTGTTGGACCGGGGAACACTGAAGCTTTCTTT. Translating it yields CSVVGPGNTEAFF. Together with reference TRBV29-1 and TRBJ1-1, the CDR3 gives the full variable domain: SAVISQKPSRDICQRGTSLTIQCQVDSQVTMMFWYRQQPGQSLTLIATANQGSEATYESGFVIDKFPISRPNLTFSTLTVSNMSPEDSSIYLCSVVGPGNTEAFFGQGTRLTVV.

The chain employs TRBV28 and TRBJ2-4, with D perhaps matching TRBD2 (5 bases). V lost 7 bases, J lost 1 base, and 23 bases lay in between. The CDR3 has 18 amino acids. Germline V lookup: CDR1 MDHEN, CDR2 SYDVKM. This CDR3 is CASKLGGTRLWAKNIQYF. The CDR3 region has the DNA TGTGCCAGCAAACTAGGAGGTACCCGCCTTTGGGCCAAAAACATTCAGTACTTC.

The rearrangement joins TRBV7-9 to TRBJ2-1; the D is unclear. From germline, CDR1 is SEHNR and CDR2 FQNEAQ (reference sequence). Trimming removed 4 bases from V and 5 bases from J, with 3 bases in between. The CDR3 totals 11 residues. CDR3 DNA: TGTGCCAGCAGCTGGGACAATGAGCAGTTCTTC. Its protein product is CASSWDNEQFF.

The rearrangement uses TRBV3-1 (or the pseudogene TRBV3-2) and TRBJ1-3; no clear D gene. The CDR3 consists of 17 residues. CDR1 and CDR2 (germline): LGHDT, YNNKEL (reference sequence). V dropped 6 bases and J dropped 0 bases, with 18 bases sitting between them. DNA for the CDR3: TGTGCCAGCAGTCCTTCGTCCAGGCCATACTCTGGAAACACCATATATTTT. This gives the protein CASSPSSRPYSGNTIYF.

The V and J genes are TRBV6-5 and TRBJ2-7; maybe TRBD2 (7 bases). CDR1 and CDR2 (germline): MNHEY, SVGAGI. V shed 6 bases and J shed 4 bases, with 16 bases lying between them. The CDR3 contains 14 residues. CDR3 in DNA: TGTGCCAGCAGCCCGAAGGGGGGGTTATACGAGCAGTACTTC. Translating gives CASSPKGGLYEQYF.

The genes are TRBV29-1 and TRBJ2-7, with TRBD2 matching 9 bases. The CDR3 spans 14 residues. Germline V gene lookup returns CDR1 SQVTM and CDR2 ANQGSEA. V gave up 4 bases and J gave up 5 bases; unmatched junction bases: 9. CDR3 loop: CSVVPSGKPHEQYF. The CDR3 bases are TGCAGCGTTGTCCCTAGCGGGAAACCCCACGAGCAGTACTTC.

The chain recombines TRBV28 with TRBJ1-4; D gene unclear. The CDR3 contains 13 residues. V lost 4 bases to trimming and J lost 7 bases, with 10 bases between them. Looked up from germline, CDR1 is MDHEN and CDR2 is SYDVKM. CDR3 nucleotide sequence: TGTGCCAGCAGTTCGCCAAGCGGTGAAAAACTGTTTTTT. Its translation: CASSSPSGEKLFF.

This chain joins TRBV27 and TRBJ2-6; D perhaps matches TRBD1 (5 bases). This CDR3 region has 15 residues. Trimming took off 2 bases at V and 5 bases at J, with 10 bases between the two ends. In germline, CDR1 is MNHEY, CDR2 SMNVEV (reference sequence). The CDR3 sequence: CASSLQGVRANVLTF. The CDR3 nucleotides are TGTGCCAGCAGTTTACAGGGTGTTAGGGCCAACGTCCTGACTTTC.

The chain carries TRBV19 and TRBJ1-3; 10 bases are a match to TRBD1. Trimming at V came to 7 bases and at J to 1 base, leaving 7 bases not matched to a gene. The CDR3 contains 16 residues. Germline assignment: CDR1 LNHDA and CDR2 SQIVND (reference sequence). The CDR3 reads CASTDRGRASGNTIYF. The CDR3 DNA reads as TGTGCCAGTACCGACAGGGGGCGAGCTTCTGGAAACACCATATATTTT.

This clone was seen only once. The chain links TRBV4-1 to TRBJ1-3; D unclear. V was cut by 3 bases and J by 0 bases, with 21 bases left in between. The CDR3 has 19 residues. The germline V gene has CDR1 MGHRA and CDR2 YSYEKL. The CDR3 nucleotides are TGCGCCAGCAGCCAGGGTGAAAGAAGTCGCTCCTTCTCTGGAAACACCATATATTTT. As protein: CASSQGERSRSFSGNTIYF.

The chain carries TRBV30 and TRBJ2-7, with 9 bases identical to TRBD2. The germline CDR1 and CDR2 sequences are GTSNPN and SVGIG (reference sequence). After removal of 0 bases from V and 8 bases from J, the junction contained 5 bases not matched to a gene. The CDR3 runs to 13 residues. Here the CDR3 DNA reads TGTGCCTGGAGTGTGGGCGGGAGGGTTAAGCAGTACTTC. The encoded protein is CAWSVGGRVKQYF.

Of note for this clone: At one end the junction does not follow the germline gene, possibly because of a read error. This chain connects TRBV28 to TRBJ2-7; 10 nucleotides agree with TRBD2. In germline, CDR1 is MDHEN, CDR2 SYDVKM. This CDR3 contains 13 residues. CDR3 amino acids: CASRGSRASGSVF. DNA of the CDR3: TGTGCCAGCAGGGGGTCCAGGGCTAGCGGGAGTGTTTTC. The whole variable domain, filled in from reference TRBV28 and TRBJ2-7, reads DVKVTQSSRYLVKRTGEKVFLECVQDMDHENMFWYRQDPGLGLRLIYFSYDVKMKEKGDIPEGYSVSREKKERFSLILESASTNQTSMYLCASRGSRASGSVFGPGTRLTVT.